This T cell receptor beta chain was observed in a study of beta chain features in type 1 diabetes. Study results and limitations: TCRB CDR3 length was moderately but significantly reduced in all four CD4+ subsets of Type 1 diabetes patients.

Expressed TCRB transcripts were sequenced after all isolated RNA was converted to cDNA. Sequenced by immunoSEQ multiplex PCR; TCRdb stores in-frame clones only, minus some. The table records hundreds of thousands of clones, around 15% of them present only once. With respect to this clone: What it binds is unknown.

This sequence was found in a young man with type 1 diabetes. What was sequenced was naive CD4+ T cells from blood.

For the CDR3, the DNA is TGTGCCAGCAGCTTAGAGGCAGGGGGCAGTGAAAAACTGTTTTTT. It specifies CASSLEAGGSEKLFF. The V call is TRBV13, the J call TRBJ1-4; 8 bases are a match to TRBD1. Germline V lookup: CDR1 PRHDT, CDR2 FYEKMQ (reference sequence). CDR3 length equals 15 residues. Trimming cost V 1 base and J 7 bases; bases outside gene matches: 5.